This T cell receptor beta chain was recorded in a study of metastatic and nonmetastatic thyroid tumors. Study-level results: According to reports, the diversity of TCR beta was significantly higher in malignant thyroid tumors than in benign nodules, and this held in both blood and tumor samples.

This clone appeared many times. Its specificity is not known. No treatment had been given to any patient before thyroid surgery. TCRdb re-called clones from the PCR reads using MiXCR. This sample has about 93,000 clones, with roughly 13% found just once. The sequence was collected from a female donor with papillary thyroid cancer or a benign thyroid nodule (not recorded which). Some clones in this sample may be carry-over from other donors' samples. The sequencing input was blood.

The CDR3 protein is CSVVTGWQFF. The CDR3 DNA follows: TGCAGCGTTGTGACAGGGTGGCAGTTCTTC. The chain uses TRBV29-1 and TRBJ2-1; 7 nucleotides align to TRBD1. Germline-derived CDR1 and CDR2 are SQVTM and ANQGSEA. This CDR3 is built from 10 residues. V was pared by 4 bases and J by 12 bases, with 3 bases of the junction left unmatched.